These 3 T cell receptor beta chains came from one sample sequenced in a study of siplizumab effects on memory and regulatory T cells. Profiling relied on immunoSEQ multiplex PCR, and the TCRdb table lists in-frame clones only, not all of them. The sample holds about 120,000 clones; around 95% are singletons and the top ten take over 0.15%. Material for sequencing was non-Treg CD4+ T cells sorted from blood. The receptors come from a human donor in good health.

The chain joins TRBV25-1 to TRBJ1-5; D is unclear. This CDR3 spans 13 amino acids. CDR1 is MGHDK, CDR2 SYGVNS, per germline. V was cut by 5 bases and J by 6 bases, with 11 bases left in between. The CDR3 sequence: CASSLGDRQPQHF. The CDR3 nucleotides read TGTGCCAGCAGTCTGGGTGATCGTCAGCCCCAGCATTTT.

This chain links TRBV6-6 with TRBJ2-5; D not resolved. The V and J ends lost 0 bases and 4 bases respectively, with 15 bases between them. The CDR3 totals 16 residues. Germline V gives CDR1 MNHNY, CDR2 SVGAGI (reference sequence). CDR3: CASSYSRSQPGETQYF. The CDR3 nucleotides read TGTGCCAGCAGTTACTCGAGGTCCCAGCCCGGAGAGACCCAGTACTTC.

The chain carries TRBV28 and TRBJ2-5, with a possible D match to TRBD2 (5 bases). The CDR3 extends over 14 amino acids. Per the germline V gene, CDR1 is MDHEN and CDR2 is SYDVKM. The V end was cut by 6 bases, the J end by 4 bases, with 15 bases between. The CDR3 loop is CASSLRGRGETQYF. The CDR3 DNA reads as TGTGCCAGCAGCCTACGGGGTAGAGGAGAGACCCAGTACTTC.